A single sample is the source of the 12 T cell receptor beta chains below, sequenced in a study of blood T cell repertoires in COVID-19. Sequenced by immunoSEQ multiplex PCR; TCRdb stores in-frame clones only, minus some. This table has approximately 330,000 clones, 85% to 90% appearing once. Sequencing was carried out using peripheral blood. The receptors originated from a woman aged 40 to 55 with COVID-19, enrolled during active disease.

The rearrangement joins TRBV6-5 to TRBJ1-1; maybe TRBD1 (5 bases). This CDR3 has 13 residues. V shed 3 bases and J shed 4 bases, with 9 bases lying between them. The germline V gene encodes CDR1 MNHEY and CDR2 SVGAGI. The CDR3 coding sequence is TGTGCCAGCAGTTATAATAGGGGCACTGAAGCTTTCTTT. Translated, it gives CASSYNRGTEAFF.

The chain recombines TRBV19 with TRBJ1-5; D is unresolved. The germline gives CDR1 LNHDA, CDR2 SQIVND (reference sequence). This CDR3 spans 14 amino acids. Trimming removed 5 bases from V and 2 bases from J, with 10 bases in between. The CDR3 is CASSGRRGNQPQHF. The CDR3 DNA sequence: TGTGCCAGTAGTGGTCGTCGGGGCAATCAGCCCCAGCATTTT.

This chain uses TRBV30 with TRBJ1-2; 8 bases align to TRBD1. Germline V gene sequence: CDR1 GTSNPN, CDR2 SVGIG (reference sequence). V trimming: 8 bases; J trimming: 4 bases; junction bases outside the gene matches: 9. This CDR3 is 13 amino acids long. The CDR3 coding sequence is TGTGCCGCCCGGACAGGGTACGGCTATGGCTACACCTTC. Amino acids: CAARTGYGYGYTF.

The chain joins TRBV28 to TRBJ1-6; 8 nucleotides agree with TRBD1. Trimming removed 6 bases from V and 9 bases from J; junction bases left unmatched: 10. Germline assignment: CDR1 MDHEN and CDR2 SYDVKM. The CDR3 has 15 residues. DNA of the CDR3: TGTGCCAGCAGCTTCCCGGACAGGGTTAGTTCACCCCTCCACTTT. Protein: CASSFPDRVSSPLHF. The entire variable domain, with the rest obtained from reference TRBV28 and TRBJ1-6, is as follows: DVKVTQSSRYLVKRTGEKVFLECVQDMDHENMFWYRQDPGLGLRLIYFSYDVKMKEKGDIPEGYSVSREKKERFSLILESASTNQTSMYLCASSFPDRVSSPLHFGNGTRLTVT.

By proportion, this clone is medium-sized. This same CDR3 is encoded by further DNA sequences in the sample. The V call is TRBV5-8, the J call TRBJ1-5; TRBD1 is a possible D gene (5 bases). The CDR3 runs 15 residues. The germline V gene has CDR1 SGHTS and CDR2 YDEGEE. Trimming shortened V by 2 bases and J by 0 bases, and 9 bases separated the two germline ends. The CDR3 loop is CASSFQGYSNQPQHF. CDR3 sequence (DNA): TGTGCCAGCAGCTTCCAGGGTTATAGCAATCAGCCCCAGCATTTT.

The chain combines TRBV5-6 with TRBJ2-7, with 9 positions matching TRBD2. Germline assignment: CDR1 SGHDT and CDR2 YYEEEE. The CDR3 has 16 residues. The V gene end was trimmed by 3 bases and the J gene end by 0 bases; junction bases not matched to a gene: 7. The CDR3 nucleotides read TGTGCCAGCAGCTCCGGACTAGCGAGGAGCTCCTACGAGCAGTACTTC. The encoded protein is CASSSGLARSSYEQYF.

The gene calls are TRBV6-5 and TRBJ1-4; D is ambiguous. Trimming removed 4 bases from V and 4 bases from J, with 7 bases in between. CDR3 size: 13 residues. Germline CDR1 is MNHEY and CDR2 is SVGAGI. The CDR3 protein is CASSLMFNEKLFF. CDR3 DNA sequence: TGTGCCAGCAGTTTAATGTTTAATGAAAAACTGTTTTTT.

This rearrangement joins TRBV6-5 to TRBJ2-3; the D gene is possibly TRBD1 (6 bases). The CDR3 runs 15 residues. Germline V CDR1 and CDR2: MNHEY, SVGAGI. Trimming cost V 2 bases and J 5 bases, with 14 bases left between them. CDR3 region: CASSYLRQEKDTQYF. The CDR3, as DNA: TGTGCCAGCAGTTACCTCCGACAGGAAAAAGATACGCAGTATTTT.

The chain has TRBV28 and TRBJ2-1, with 13 bases that match TRBD2. From germline, CDR1 is MDHEN and CDR2 SYDVKM. The CDR3 extends over 16 amino acids. V gave up 2 bases and J gave up 8 bases; unmatched junction bases: 6. The chain's CDR3 is CASSLRTSGSIHEQFF. The CDR3 DNA is TGTGCCAGCAGTTTAAGGACTAGCGGGAGTATACATGAGCAGTTCTTC.

The genes are TRBV7-3 and TRBJ2-1, with D tentatively TRBD2 (6 bases). This CDR3 contains 16 residues. Germline V gene lookup returns CDR1 SGHTA and CDR2 FQGTGA. V dropped 3 bases and J dropped 7 bases, with 19 bases sitting between them. The CDR3 region is CASSFDRVFAGNEQFF. As DNA, the CDR3 is TGTGCCAGCAGCTTCGACCGGGTCTTTGCGGGAAATGAGCAGTTCTTC. The full variable domain, rest sourced from reference TRBV7-3 and TRBJ2-1, is GAGVSQTPSNKVTEKGKYVELRCDPISGHTALYWYRQSLGQGPEFLIYFQGTGAADDSGLPNDRFFAVRPEGSVSTLKIQRTERGDSAVYLCASSFDRVFAGNEQFFGPGTRLTVL.

The chain joins TRBV3-1 (or the pseudogene TRBV3-2) to TRBJ1-3; 9 bases are a match to TRBD1. CDR1 LGHDT and CDR2 YNNKEL come from the germline V gene (reference sequence). The CDR3 consists of 16 residues. J lost 3 bases, V lost 4 bases, and 7 bases had no gene match. CDR3 nucleotides: TGTGCCAGCAGCCTTATTTTGGGACAGGGTGGAAACACCATATATTTT. Protein product: CASSLILGQGGNTIYF.

The chain recombines TRBV11-2 with TRBJ2-7; no reliable D call. The V gene lost 0 bases and the J gene lost 1 base, with 10 bases spanning the gap. CDR1 and CDR2 from the germline V gene are SGHAT and FQNNGV. This CDR3 has 15 residues. In nucleotides, the CDR3 is TGTGCCAGCAGCTTAGAACTAATAAAGTCCTACGAGCAGTACTTC. Translated, it gives CASSLELIKSYEQYF.